A single sample is the source of the 29 T cell receptor beta chains below, sequenced in a study of identical twins. TCRdb re-analysed the 5' RACE reads in MiXCR, keeping a single row per CDR3 protein. Of under 800,000 distinct CDR3 sequences in the sample, roughly 20% were seen once. These sequences were also reported in another study, on T cells expressing NK-cell markers.

Sample: PBMCs. These receptors all come from a woman aged 18-30 years in good health.

A word on this clonotype: An end of the junction differs from the germline gene, which may be a read error. V and J are TRBV6-5 and TRBJ2-7; unclear D gene. CDR3 length equals 11 residues. The germline CDR1 and CDR2 sequences are MNHEY and SVGAGI. The CDR3 loop is CASSYSGRRFF. Here the CDR3 DNA reads TGTGCCAGCAGTTACTCGGGTAGAAGATTCTTC.

This clonotype appeared a few times. This sequence joins TRBV7-9 and TRBJ2-3; D call uncertain. V lost 1 base and J 9 bases, leaving 11 bases between the germline ends. Germline V gives CDR1 SEHNR, CDR2 FQNEAQ (reference sequence). CDR3 length: 13 amino acids. The CDR3 reads CASSLGLEWTQYF. CDR3 DNA: TGTGCCAGCAGCTTAGGTTTGGAGTGGACGCAGTATTTT.

This clonotype was seen only a few times. The rearrangement uses TRBV12-3 or TRBV12-4 and TRBJ2-7; D ambiguous. The CDR3 loop spans 13 amino acids. Between the trimmed V and J ends, which lost 3 bases and 2 bases, there was a span of 8 bases. In DNA, the CDR3 is TGTGCCAGCAGTTTTGCTAATCCCTACGAGCAGTACTTC. It yields the protein CASSFANPYEQYF.

This clonotype turned up a few times. This chain connects TRBV20-1 to TRBJ2-3; possibly TRBD1 or TRBD2 for D (6 bases each). Trimming took off 6 bases at V and 2 bases at J, with 18 bases between the two ends. This CDR3 comprises 15 residues. Germline CDR1 DFQATT, CDR2 SNEGSKA (reference sequence). The CDR3 sequence: CSANGRGLNTDTQYF. The CDR3 DNA reads TGCAGTGCCAACGGCCGGGGGCTAAACACAGATACGCAGTATTTT.

The genes are TRBV12-3 or TRBV12-4 and TRBJ2-1; D call uncertain. Trimming cost V 3 bases and J 5 bases, with 11 bases left between them. The CDR3 is 14 amino acids. CDR3 in amino acids: CASSFISGDNEQFF. In DNA, the CDR3 is TGTGCCAGCAGTTTTATTTCGGGCGACAATGAGCAGTTCTTC.

The chain links TRBV29-1 to TRBJ2-7, with D possibly being TRBD2 (7 bases). The V end lost 3 bases, the J end lost 4 bases, and 19 bases lay between the germline ends. CDR1 is SQVTM, CDR2 ANQGSEA, per germline. The CDR3 consists of 15 residues. This CDR3 is CSVDSGASGSYEQYF. The DNA of the CDR3 is TGCAGCGTTGATTCGGGGGCTAGCGGCTCGTACGAGCAGTACTTC.

This clonotype was counted only a few times. The chain recombines TRBV12-3 or TRBV12-4 with TRBJ2-5, with 7 bases aligning to TRBD1. The CDR3 loop spans 15 amino acids. J was trimmed by 9 bases and V by 6 bases; bases with no gene match: 16. CDR3 nucleotides: TGTGCCAGCAGGGGTAAGGGGGCCCATCTTGGGGCCCAGTACTTC. The encoded protein is CASRGKGAHLGAQYF.

V is TRBV6-1 and J is TRBJ1-1, with D unresolved. The CDR3 extends over 14 amino acids. V lost 5 bases to trimming and J lost 1 base, with 11 bases between them. The germline gives CDR1 MNHNS, CDR2 SASEGT. In DNA form, the CDR3 reads TGTGCCAGCAGTCCTGGACGGGAGAACACTGAAGCTTTCTTT. Translating it yields CASSPGRENTEAFF.

This chain joins TRBV7-9 and TRBJ2-7, with D possibly called TRBD1 or TRBD2 (5 bases each). Trimming pared 7 bases from V and 5 bases from J, leaving 15 bases between. CDR1 is SEHNR and CDR2 is FQNEAQ in the germline V gene (reference sequence). The CDR3 has 13 residues. The CDR3 sequence: CASKEPRGNEQYF. CDR3 in DNA: TGTGCCAGCAAAGAGCCGAGGGGTAACGAGCAGTACTTC.

This clonotype was observed a few times. The chain uses TRBV4-3 and TRBJ2-7; unclear D gene. This CDR3 spans 13 amino acids. V gave up 1 base and J gave up 3 bases, with 7 bases separating them. Germline lookup yields CDR1 LGHNA and CDR2 YSLEER. CDR3: CASSQGLLYEQYF. In DNA, the CDR3 is TGCGCCAGCAGCCAAGGGCTTCTCTACGAGCAGTACTTC.

The table lists this clonotype with a few counts. The V call is TRBV10-3, the J call TRBJ2-7; D remains ambiguous. Deletions cut 0 bases from V and 3 bases from J, with 3 bases between. This CDR3 comprises 12 residues. Germline-derived CDR1 and CDR2 are ENHRY and SYGVKD. The CDR3 DNA reads as TGTGCCATCAGTGAGTCTAACTACGAGCAGTACTTC. Its translation: CAISESNYEQYF.

V gene TRBV5-1 combines with J gene TRBJ1-1, with D maybe TRBD1 (6 bases). Trimming took off 0 bases at V and 7 bases at J, with 10 bases between the two ends. This CDR3 has 13 residues. CDR1 and CDR2 from the germline V gene are SGHRS and YFSETQ. The CDR3 loop is CASSLDWTVEAFF. The CDR3 bases are TGCGCCAGCAGCTTGGACTGGACAGTTGAAGCTTTCTTT.

This clonotype was picked up many times. The rearrangement uses TRBV14 and TRBJ2-3; a weak D match, TRBD1 (5 bases). V lost 3 bases and J 3 bases, leaving 7 bases between the germline ends. Germline lookup yields CDR1 SGHDN and CDR2 FVKESK. The CDR3 extends over 13 amino acids. This CDR3 is CASSQGQTDTQYF. As DNA, the CDR3 is TGTGCCAGCAGCCAGGGGCAAACAGATACGCAGTATTTT. The full variable domain, with the rest looked up from reference TRBV14 and TRBJ2-3, is EAGVTQFPSHSVIEKGQTVTLRCDPISGHDNLYWYRRVMGKEIKFLLHFVKESKQDESGMPNNRFLAERTGGTYSTLKVQPAELEDSGVYFCASSQGQTDTQYFGPGTRLTVL.

As regards this clonotype: At one end the junction does not follow the germline gene, possibly because of a read error. The chain employs TRBV30 and TRBJ2-2, with D tentatively TRBD2 (5 bases). CDR3 length: 11 residues. In germline, CDR1 is GTSNPN, CDR2 SVGIG (reference sequence). For the CDR3, the DNA is TGTGCCGGTGCTTTGGCCGGGGAGTTGTTTTTT. Translating it yields CAGALAGELFF.

This clonotype was seen repeatedly, ten times or more. The J gene is TRBJ1-1, the V gene TRBV12-3 or TRBV12-4, with 7 nucleotides matching TRBD1. The CDR3 covers 14 residues. With 2 bases clipped from V and 2 bases from J, the junction kept 2 bases outside the gene matches. CDR3: CASSLRTGNTEAFF. CDR3 DNA: TGTGCCAGCAGTTTAAGGACAGGTAACACTGAAGCTTTCTTT.

The chain joins TRBV20-1 to TRBJ2-7; the match to TRBD2 covers 11 bases. J was trimmed by 6 bases and V by 0 bases; bases with no gene match: 10. The length of the CDR3 is 16 residues. Germline assignment: CDR1 DFQATT and CDR2 SNEGSKA (reference sequence). The DNA for the CDR3 is TGCAGTGCTAGAGAGCTAGCGGGAGGTCGGGATCGCGAGCAGTACTTC. Amino acids: CSARELAGGRDREQYF.

The chain employs TRBV5-1 and TRBJ1-1; D is unclear. V shed 5 bases and J shed 5 bases, with 13 bases lying between them. The CDR3 consists of 13 residues. Germline V gene sequence: CDR1 SGHRS, CDR2 YFSETQ. The CDR3 nucleotides are TGCGCCAGCAGTTACCTTCAGAGGACTGAAGCTTTCTTT. Residues: CASSYLQRTEAFF.

For this clonotype: A read error may produce the germline difference seen at one junction end. CDR3 amino acids: CSVEGPGGALDTQYF. The CDR3, as DNA: TGCAGCGTCGAAGGCCCGGGGGGGGCCCTCGATACGCAGTATTTT. J is TRBJ2-3 and V is TRBV29-1; 8 nucleotides agree with TRBD2. Germline loops: CDR1 SQVTM, CDR2 ANQGSEA. The CDR3 is made up of 15 amino acids.

This clonotype was recorded many times. The chain joins TRBV27 to TRBJ2-7; TRBD2 aligns across 10 bases. Germline loops: CDR1 MNHEY, CDR2 SMNVEV (reference sequence). This CDR3 has 14 amino acids. V dropped 4 bases and J dropped 1; count of bases not matched to a gene: 1. Here the CDR3 reads CASSWTSGSYEQYF. The DNA of the CDR3 is TGTGCCAGCAGTTGGACTAGCGGTTCCTACGAGCAGTACTTC.

This chain's CDR3 is CASTSYYEQYF. The CDR3 DNA sequence: TGTGCCAGCACCTCCTACTACGAGCAGTACTTC. This rearrangement joins TRBV28 to TRBJ2-7; D not certain. V was cut by 7 bases and J by 3 bases, with 7 bases left in between. Germline CDR1 and CDR2: MDHEN and SYDVKM. The CDR3 runs 11 residues.

The rearrangement uses TRBV20-1 and TRBJ2-7, with D perhaps TRBD1 (6 bases). Germline CDR1 is DFQATT and CDR2 is SNEGSKA (reference sequence). This CDR3 contains 14 residues. The V end was cut by 2 bases, the J end by 6 bases, with 17 bases between. The DNA of the CDR3 is TGCAGTGCTAGAAGAGACAGGCAAGACGGCGAGCAGTACTTC. As protein: CSARRDRQDGEQYF.

The chain carries TRBV12-3 or TRBV12-4 and TRBJ1-5; perhaps TRBD1 as D (5 bases). The CDR3 length is 15 residues. V lost 2 bases, J lost 4 bases, and 12 bases lay in between. Here the CDR3 DNA reads TGTGCCAGCAGTTTATACGGGACCGGGAATCAGCCCCAGCATTTT. It codes for CASSLYGTGNQPQHF.

The table lists this clonotype with a few counts. The chain is built from TRBV20-1 and TRBJ1-2; no clear D gene. There are 13 residues in the CDR3. Germline CDR1 DFQATT, CDR2 SNEGSKA (reference sequence). V lost 5 bases to trimming and J lost 2 bases, with 12 bases between them. The CDR3 coding sequence is TGCAGTGCTCACGGAGGAGGGAACTATGGCTACACCTTC. Protein sequence: CSAHGGGNYGYTF.

This clonotype was detected only a few times. The chain employs TRBV10-3 and TRBJ1-1; 7 bases agree with TRBD1. The germline CDR1 and CDR2 sequences are ENHRY and SYGVKD. Trimming at V came to 6 bases and at J to 5 bases, leaving 9 bases not matched to a gene. This CDR3 spans 14 amino acids. The CDR3 DNA reads TGTGCCATCAGCGGTAATCAGGGGGATACTGAAGCTTTCTTT. Amino acid sequence: CAISGNQGDTEAFF.

The chain links TRBV12-3 or TRBV12-4 to TRBJ2-7; 7 bases map to TRBD2. V shed 8 bases, J shed 4 bases, and the junction held 20 bases outside the gene matches. This CDR3 has 17 residues. This CDR3 reads CASVGNSGYTPRYEQYF. As DNA, the CDR3 is TGTGCCAGCGTCGGGAATAGCGGGTACACCCCTCGGTACGAGCAGTACTTC.

The CDR3 DNA is TGTGCCACCAGTGACAGGGGACGAACCGGGGAGCTGTTTTTT. Protein: CATSDRGRTGELFF. The V and J genes are TRBV24-1 and TRBJ2-2; weak D call: TRBD1 (6 bases). This CDR3 region has 14 residues. V shed 4 bases and J shed 5 bases, with 10 bases lying between them. Germline assignment: CDR1 KGHDR and CDR2 SFDVKD.

The chain joins TRBV11-1 to TRBJ2-3, with 10 bases lining up with TRBD2. The CDR3 sequence is 18 residues long. In germline, CDR1 is SGHAT, CDR2 FQDESV (reference sequence). V was clipped by 2 bases and J by 0 bases; unmatched bases: 8. CDR3 sequence: CASSLRSDSGGSTDTQYF. The CDR3 nucleotides are TGTGCCAGCAGCTTAAGGAGCGATAGCGGGGGGAGCACAGATACGCAGTATTTT.

The chain employs TRBV5-5 and TRBJ2-7; D possibly corresponds to TRBD2 (6 bases). Trimming removed 2 bases from V and 1 base from J, with 10 bases in between. Looked up from germline, CDR1 is SGHKS and CDR2 is YYEKEE (reference sequence). CDR3 length: 14 amino acids. CDR3 sequence (DNA): TGTGCCAGCAGCTTCGGGGGACGTTCCTACGAGCAGTACTTC. It is translated as CASSFGGRSYEQYF.

The sample holds a few counts of this clonotype. The chain joins TRBV9 to TRBJ1-2; D not resolved. Trimming shortened V by 5 bases and J by 7 bases, and 9 bases separated the two germline ends. This CDR3 is 11 amino acids long. Germline V gene lookup returns CDR1 SGDLS and CDR2 YYNGEE. The chain's CDR3 is CASSHSGGYTF. For the CDR3, the DNA is TGTGCCAGCAGTCACTCTGGTGGCTACACCTTC.